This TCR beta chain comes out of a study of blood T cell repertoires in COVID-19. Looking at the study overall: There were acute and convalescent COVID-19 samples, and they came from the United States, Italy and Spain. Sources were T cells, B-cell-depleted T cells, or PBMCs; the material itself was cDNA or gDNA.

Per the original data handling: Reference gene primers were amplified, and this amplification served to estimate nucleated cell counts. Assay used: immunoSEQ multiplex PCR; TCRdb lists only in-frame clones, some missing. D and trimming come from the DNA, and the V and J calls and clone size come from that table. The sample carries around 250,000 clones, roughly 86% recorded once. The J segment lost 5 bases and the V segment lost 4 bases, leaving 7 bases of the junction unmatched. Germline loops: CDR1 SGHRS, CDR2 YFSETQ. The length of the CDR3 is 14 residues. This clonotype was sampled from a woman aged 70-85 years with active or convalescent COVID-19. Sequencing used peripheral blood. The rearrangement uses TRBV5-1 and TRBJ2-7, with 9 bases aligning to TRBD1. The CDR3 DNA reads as TGCGCCAGCAGCCCCGGGACAGGGTTCCACGAGCAGTACTTC. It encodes CASSPGTGFHEQYF.